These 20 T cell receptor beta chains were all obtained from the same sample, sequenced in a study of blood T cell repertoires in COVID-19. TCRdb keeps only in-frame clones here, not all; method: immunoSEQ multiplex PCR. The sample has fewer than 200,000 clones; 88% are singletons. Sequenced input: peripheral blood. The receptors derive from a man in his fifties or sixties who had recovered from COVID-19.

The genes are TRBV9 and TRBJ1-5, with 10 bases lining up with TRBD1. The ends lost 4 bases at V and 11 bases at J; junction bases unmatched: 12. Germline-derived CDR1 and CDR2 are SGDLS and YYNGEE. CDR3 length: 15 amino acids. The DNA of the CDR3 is TGTGCCAGCAGCACGGGGACAGGGGCTACGTCGGCCCAGCATTTT. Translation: CASSTGTGATSAQHF.

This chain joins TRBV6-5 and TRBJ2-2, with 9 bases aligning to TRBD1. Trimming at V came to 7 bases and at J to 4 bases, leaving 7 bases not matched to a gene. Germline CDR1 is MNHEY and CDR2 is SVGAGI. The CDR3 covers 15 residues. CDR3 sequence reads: CASNPGQGSTGELFF. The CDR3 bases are TGTGCCAGCAATCCGGGACAGGGAAGCACCGGGGAGCTGTTTTTT.

In nucleotides, the CDR3 is TGTGCCACCAGCGGAGGACTGGTCAATGAGCAGTTCTTC. It is translated as CATSGGLVNEQFF. The chain couples TRBV15 to TRBJ2-1; maybe TRBD2 (5 bases). The CDR3 runs 13 residues. Germline CDR1 LNHNV, CDR2 YYDKDF (reference sequence). V lost 5 bases and J lost 6, with 11 bases in between.

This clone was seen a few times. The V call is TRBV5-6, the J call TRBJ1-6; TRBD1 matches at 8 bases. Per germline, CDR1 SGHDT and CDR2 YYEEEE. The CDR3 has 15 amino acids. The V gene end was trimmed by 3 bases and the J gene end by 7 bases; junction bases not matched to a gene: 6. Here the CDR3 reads CASSWDRQLNSPLHF. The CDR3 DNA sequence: TGTGCCAGCAGCTGGGACAGGCAATTAAATTCACCCCTCCACTTT.

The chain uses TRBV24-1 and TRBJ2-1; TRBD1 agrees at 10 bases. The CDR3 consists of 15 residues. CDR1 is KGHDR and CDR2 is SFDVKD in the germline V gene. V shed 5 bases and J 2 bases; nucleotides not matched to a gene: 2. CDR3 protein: CATSGGQGAYNEQFF. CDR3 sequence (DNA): TGTGCCACCAGTGGAGGACAGGGGGCCTACAATGAGCAGTTCTTC.

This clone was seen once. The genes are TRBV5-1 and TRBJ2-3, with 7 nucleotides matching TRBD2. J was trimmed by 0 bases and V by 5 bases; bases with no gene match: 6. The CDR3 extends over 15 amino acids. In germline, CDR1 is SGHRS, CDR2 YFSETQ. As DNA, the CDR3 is TGCGCCAGCAGACAACTAGCGACTAGCACAGATACGCAGTATTTT. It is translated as CASRQLATSTDTQYF.

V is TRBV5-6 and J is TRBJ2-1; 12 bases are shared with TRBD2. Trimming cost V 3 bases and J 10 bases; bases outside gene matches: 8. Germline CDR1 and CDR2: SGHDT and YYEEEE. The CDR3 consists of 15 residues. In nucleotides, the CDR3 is TGTGCCAGCAGCTACCTAGCGGGGGGGACCGGGGAGCAGTTCTTC. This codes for CASSYLAGGTGEQFF. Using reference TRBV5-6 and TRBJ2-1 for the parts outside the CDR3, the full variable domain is DAGVTQSPTHLIKTRGQQVTLRCSPKSGHDTVSWYQQALGQGPQFIFQYYEEEERQRGNFPDRFSGHQFPNYSSELNVNALLLGDSALYLCASSYLAGGTGEQFFGPGTRLTVL.

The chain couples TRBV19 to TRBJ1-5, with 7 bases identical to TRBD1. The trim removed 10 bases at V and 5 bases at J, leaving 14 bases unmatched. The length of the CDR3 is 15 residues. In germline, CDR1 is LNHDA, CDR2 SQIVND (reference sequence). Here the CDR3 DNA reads TGTGCCACCCTCGACGACAGGGTCGGGGATCAGCCCCAGCATTTT. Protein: CATLDDRVGDQPQHF. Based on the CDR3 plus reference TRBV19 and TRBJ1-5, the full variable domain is DGGITQSPKYLFRKEGQNVTLSCEQNLNHDAMYWYRQDPGQGLRLIYYSQIVNDFQKGDIAEGYSVSREKKESFPLTVTSAQKNPTAFYLCATLDDRVGDQPQHFGDGTRLSIL.

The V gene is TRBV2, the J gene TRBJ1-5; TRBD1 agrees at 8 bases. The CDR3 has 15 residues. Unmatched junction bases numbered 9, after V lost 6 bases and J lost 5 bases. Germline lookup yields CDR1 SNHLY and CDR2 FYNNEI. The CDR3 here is CASRPTGGRDQPQHF. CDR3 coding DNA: TGTGCCAGCAGACCCACAGGGGGACGGGATCAGCCCCAGCATTTT.

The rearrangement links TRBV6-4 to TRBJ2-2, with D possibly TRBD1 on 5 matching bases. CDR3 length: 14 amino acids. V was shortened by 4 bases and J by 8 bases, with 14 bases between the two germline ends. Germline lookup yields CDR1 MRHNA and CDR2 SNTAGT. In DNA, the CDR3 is TGTGCCAGCAGTGTCGTAGGGGCGCCAGGGGAGCTGTTTTTT. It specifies CASSVVGAPGELFF.

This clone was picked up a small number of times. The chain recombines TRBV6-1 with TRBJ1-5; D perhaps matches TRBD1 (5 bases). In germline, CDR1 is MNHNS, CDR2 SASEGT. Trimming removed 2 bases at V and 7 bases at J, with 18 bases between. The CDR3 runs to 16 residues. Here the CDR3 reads CASSESLGGSGQPQHF. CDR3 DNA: TGTGCCAGCAGTGAATCGTTGGGGGGTTCTGGACAGCCCCAGCATTTT.

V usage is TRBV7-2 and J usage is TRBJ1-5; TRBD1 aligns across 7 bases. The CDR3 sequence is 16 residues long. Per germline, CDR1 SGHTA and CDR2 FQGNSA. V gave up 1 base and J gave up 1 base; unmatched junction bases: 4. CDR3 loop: CASSLVGGGSNQPQHF. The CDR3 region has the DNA TGTGCCAGCAGCTTAGTAGGGGGCGGGAGCAATCAGCCCCAGCATTTT.

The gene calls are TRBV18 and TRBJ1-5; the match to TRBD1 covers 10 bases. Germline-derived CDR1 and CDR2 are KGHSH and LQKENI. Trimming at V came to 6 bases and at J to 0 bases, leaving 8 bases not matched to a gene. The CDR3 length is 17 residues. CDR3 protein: CASSHGQGGGSNQPQHF. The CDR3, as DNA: TGTGCCAGCTCTCATGGACAGGGGGGAGGTAGCAATCAGCCCCAGCATTTT.

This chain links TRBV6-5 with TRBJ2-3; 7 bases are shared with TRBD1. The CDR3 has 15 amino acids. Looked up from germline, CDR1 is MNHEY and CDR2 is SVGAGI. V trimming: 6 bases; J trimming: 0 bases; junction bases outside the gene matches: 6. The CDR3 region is CASRSPGQSTDTQYF. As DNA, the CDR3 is TGTGCCAGCAGATCTCCGGGACAGAGCACAGATACGCAGTATTTT.

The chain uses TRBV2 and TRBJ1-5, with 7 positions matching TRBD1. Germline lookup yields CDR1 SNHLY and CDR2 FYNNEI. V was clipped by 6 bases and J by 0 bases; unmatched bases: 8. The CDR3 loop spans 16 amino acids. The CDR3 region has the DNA TGTGCCAGCAGACGACAGGGACCAAATAGCAATCAGCCCCAGCATTTT. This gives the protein CASRRQGPNSNQPQHF.

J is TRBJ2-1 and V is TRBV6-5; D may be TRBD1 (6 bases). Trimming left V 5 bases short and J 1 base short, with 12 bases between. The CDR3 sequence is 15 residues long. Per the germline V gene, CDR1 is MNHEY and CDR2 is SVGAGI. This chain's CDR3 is CASSHREGSYNEQFF. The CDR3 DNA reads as TGTGCCAGCAGTCACAGGGAAGGGTCCTACAATGAGCAGTTCTTC.

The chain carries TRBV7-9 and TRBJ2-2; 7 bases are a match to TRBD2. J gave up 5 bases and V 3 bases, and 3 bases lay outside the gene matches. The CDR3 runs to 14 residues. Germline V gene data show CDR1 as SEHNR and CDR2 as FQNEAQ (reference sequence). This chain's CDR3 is CASSFGLGTGELFF. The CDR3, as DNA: TGTGCCAGCAGCTTTGGACTAGGAACCGGGGAGCTGTTTTTT.

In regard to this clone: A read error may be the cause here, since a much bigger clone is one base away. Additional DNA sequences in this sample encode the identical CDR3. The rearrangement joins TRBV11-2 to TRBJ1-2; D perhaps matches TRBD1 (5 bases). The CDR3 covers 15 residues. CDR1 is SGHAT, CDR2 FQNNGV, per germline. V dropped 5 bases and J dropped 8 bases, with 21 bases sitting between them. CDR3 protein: CASSGGAFPGGGYTF. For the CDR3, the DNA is TGTGCCAGCAGCGGAGGGGCATTTCCGGGGGGGGGCTACACCTTC.

As DNA, the CDR3 is TGTGCCAGTAGTATCCGGTCTGGGGCCAACGTCCTGACTTTC. This codes for CASSIRSGANVLTF. The chain uses TRBV19 and TRBJ2-6; D gene ambiguous. CDR1 is LNHDA and CDR2 is SQIVND in the germline V gene (reference sequence). The CDR3 contains 14 residues. Trimming took off 3 bases at V and 1 base at J, with 4 bases between the two ends.

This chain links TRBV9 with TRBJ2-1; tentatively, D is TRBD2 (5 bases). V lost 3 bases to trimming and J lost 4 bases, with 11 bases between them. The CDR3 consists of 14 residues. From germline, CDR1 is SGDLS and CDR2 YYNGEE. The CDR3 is CASSATRGYNEQFF. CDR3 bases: TGTGCCAGCAGCGCCACCCGGGGTTACAATGAGCAGTTCTTC.